These 18 T cell receptor beta chains share one sample of origin, sequenced in a study of graft-versus-host responses after intestinal transplantation. The protocol was immunoSEQ multiplex PCR, while the TCRdb copy is restricted to in-frame clones and leaves out a portion. The sample holds fewer than 45,000 clones, roughly nine tenths seen once. The sample here was PBMCs, taken 524 days after transplant. The origin of the receptors is a human patient who received an intestinal transplant, so some T cells may come from the graft donor.

This rearrangement joins TRBV7-9 to TRBJ2-7, with D maybe TRBD1 (5 bases). Trimming removed 5 bases from V and 0 bases from J, with 14 bases in between. This CDR3 contains 15 residues. Germline loops: CDR1 SEHNR, CDR2 FQNEAQ (reference sequence). CDR3 residues: CASSLLTESSYEQYF. The CDR3 DNA follows: TGTGCCAGCAGCCTCTTGACAGAAAGCTCCTACGAGCAGTACTTC.

The V gene is TRBV19, the J gene TRBJ2-5; 11 bases are a match to TRBD2. This CDR3 contains 13 residues. V lost 5 bases to trimming and J lost 4 bases; unmatched junction nucleotides: 0. Germline CDR1 LNHDA, CDR2 SQIVND (reference sequence). CDR3 coding DNA: TGTGCCAGTAGTGGACTAGCGGGAGAGACCCAGTACTTC. Its protein is CASSGLAGETQYF.

The gene calls are TRBV4-2 and TRBJ2-5; TRBD2 agrees at 8 bases. The CDR3 runs to 14 residues. Germline V gene sequence: CDR1 LGHNA, CDR2 YNFKEQ. The trim removed 1 base at V and 3 bases at J, leaving 1 base unmatched. The CDR3 here is CASSQAGLEETQYF. CDR3 nucleotide sequence: TGTGCCAGCAGCCAAGCGGGACTAGAAGAGACCCAGTACTTC.

This chain links TRBV2 with TRBJ1-5; D call uncertain. Per germline, CDR1 SNHLY and CDR2 FYNNEI. Trimming pared 6 bases from V and 3 bases from J, leaving 15 bases between. This CDR3 has 15 residues. The CDR3 sequence is CASRRVQHDNQPQHF. The CDR3 DNA reads TGTGCCAGCAGGAGAGTGCAGCACGACAATCAGCCCCAGCATTTT.

The rearrangement joins TRBV4-1 to TRBJ2-3; TRBD2 matches 7 bases. The CDR3 is 14 residues long. The J segment lost 5 bases and the V segment lost 4 bases, leaving 6 bases of the junction unmatched. Per germline, CDR1 MGHRA and CDR2 YSYEKL. CDR3 sequence: CASSRGSGLDTQYF. The CDR3 DNA reads TGCGCCAGCAGCCGGGGTAGCGGGTTAGATACGCAGTATTTT.

The chain uses TRBV7-2 and TRBJ2-3; no firm D call. The CDR3 has 14 residues. Trimming stripped 0 bases from V and 6 bases from J, with 10 bases between. Germline CDR1 is SGHTA and CDR2 is FQGNSA. DNA for the CDR3: TGTGCCAGCAGCTTAGCGCACAGCTCGGATACGCAGTATTTT. Amino acid sequence: CASSLAHSSDTQYF.

The rearrangement joins TRBV6-1 to TRBJ1-5, with 10 bases aligning to TRBD1. Trimming removed 7 bases from V and 9 bases from J; junction bases left unmatched: 9. The germline gives CDR1 MNHNS, CDR2 SASEGT. The CDR3 runs to 14 residues. The CDR3 bases are TGTGCCAGCATCTGGGGACAGGGGAGGGGGCCCCAGCATTTT. It encodes CASIWGQGRGPQHF.

The chain recombines TRBV27 with TRBJ2-7, with D possibly matching TRBD2 (6 bases). Germline V CDR1 and CDR2: MNHEY, SMNVEV (reference sequence). The CDR3 loop spans 13 amino acids. The V and J ends lost 3 bases and 3 bases respectively, with 9 bases between them. In DNA, the CDR3 is TGTGCCAGCAGTTTTGCGGGGTACTACGAGCAGTACTTC. Encoded protein: CASSFAGYYEQYF.

The chain recombines TRBV5-1 with TRBJ2-3, with 11 bases lining up with TRBD2. Germline V lookup: CDR1 SGHRS, CDR2 YFSETQ. V dropped 4 bases and J dropped 4; count of bases not matched to a gene: 8. The CDR3 is 16 residues long. CDR3 bases: TGCGCCAGCAGCCCGCTGCTAGCGGGAGGTGCAGATACGCAGTATTTT. Its protein is CASSPLLAGGADTQYF.

In this sample, this clone turned up once. The J gene is TRBJ2-3, the V gene TRBV6-4, with no clear D. CDR1 is MRHNA and CDR2 is SNTAGT in the germline V gene. This CDR3 has 13 amino acids. With 3 bases removed from V and 0 bases from J, the gap between germline ends came to 4 bases. CDR3 region: CASSEESTDTQYF. The CDR3, as DNA: TGTGCCAGCAGTGAAGAGAGCACAGATACGCAGTATTTT.

This chain connects TRBV30 to TRBJ2-7; D is ambiguous. The CDR3 is 12 residues long. V gave up 3 bases and J gave up 2 bases, with 8 bases separating them. The germline V gene encodes CDR1 GTSNPN and CDR2 SVGIG (reference sequence). In DNA, the CDR3 is TGTGCCTGGAGGGGCGGCCCCTACGAGCAGTACTTC. Its translation: CAWRGGPYEQYF.

There are a few counts of this clone. The rearrangement joins TRBV27 to TRBJ2-7, with D tentatively TRBD2 (5 bases). CDR3 length: 12 residues. Germline loops: CDR1 MNHEY, CDR2 SMNVEV (reference sequence). The V gene lost 4 bases and the J gene lost 3 bases, with 7 bases spanning the gap. The CDR3 DNA reads TGTGCCAGCAGTTCACGGGGCTACGAGCAGTACTTC. This gives the protein CASSSRGYEQYF.

The V gene is TRBV28, the J gene TRBJ2-2, with 8 bases fitting TRBD2. From germline, CDR1 is MDHEN and CDR2 SYDVKM. Losses at the gene ends were 4 bases for V and 2 bases for J; bases not matched to a gene: 6. The CDR3 totals 16 residues. The CDR3 reads CASSSPSGSNTGELFF. The CDR3 DNA sequence: TGTGCCAGCAGTTCTCCTAGCGGGTCTAACACCGGGGAGCTGTTTTTT.

The gene calls are TRBV4-1 and TRBJ2-7; TRBD1 or TRBD2 may be the D gene (5 bases each). Trimming stripped 1 base from V and 4 bases from J, with 26 bases between. The CDR3 covers 19 residues. Germline V lookup: CDR1 MGHRA, CDR2 YSYEKL. The CDR3 nucleotides read TGCGCCAGCAGCCAAGGGGGCATGATTGGGGGAATCCGAACGTACGAGCAGTACTTC. This encodes CASSQGGMIGGIRTYEQYF.

The chain combines TRBV19 with TRBJ2-2; D ambiguous. Germline-derived CDR1 and CDR2 are LNHDA and SQIVND (reference sequence). The CDR3 is 11 residues long. Trimming removed 6 bases from V and 7 bases from J, with 6 bases in between. The CDR3 here is CASSHHGELFF. The CDR3 nucleotides read TGTGCCAGTAGCCATCACGGGGAGCTGTTTTTT.

This chain joins TRBV18 and TRBJ2-7; TRBD1 is a possible D gene (6 bases). There are 15 residues in the CDR3. Germline V lookup: CDR1 KGHSH, CDR2 LQKENI. Trimming took off 7 bases at V and 0 bases at J, with 16 bases between the two ends. The DNA of the CDR3 is TGTGCCAGCTTAGAGTCGAGGGGGAGCTCCTACGAGCAGTACTTC. It yields the protein CASLESRGSSYEQYF.

The chain uses TRBV9 and TRBJ2-1, with D possibly matching TRBD2 (6 bases). Germline lookup yields CDR1 SGDLS and CDR2 YYNGEE. Trimming took off 1 base at V and 9 bases at J, with 8 bases between the two ends. The CDR3 sequence is 12 residues long. The CDR3 loop reads CASSVRRGEQFF. The CDR3 bases are TGTGCCAGCAGCGTAAGGAGGGGTGAGCAGTTCTTC.

The V and J genes are TRBV30 and TRBJ2-3, with TRBD1 matching 8 bases. The CDR3 loop spans 14 amino acids. V lost 1 base and J lost 6; bases outside the gene matches: 6. Germline values: CDR1 GTSNPN, CDR2 SVGIG (reference sequence). The DNA of the CDR3 is TGTGCCTGGAGTGCCGGGACAGGAGTCGATACGCAGTATTTT. This translates into CAWSAGTGVDTQYF.